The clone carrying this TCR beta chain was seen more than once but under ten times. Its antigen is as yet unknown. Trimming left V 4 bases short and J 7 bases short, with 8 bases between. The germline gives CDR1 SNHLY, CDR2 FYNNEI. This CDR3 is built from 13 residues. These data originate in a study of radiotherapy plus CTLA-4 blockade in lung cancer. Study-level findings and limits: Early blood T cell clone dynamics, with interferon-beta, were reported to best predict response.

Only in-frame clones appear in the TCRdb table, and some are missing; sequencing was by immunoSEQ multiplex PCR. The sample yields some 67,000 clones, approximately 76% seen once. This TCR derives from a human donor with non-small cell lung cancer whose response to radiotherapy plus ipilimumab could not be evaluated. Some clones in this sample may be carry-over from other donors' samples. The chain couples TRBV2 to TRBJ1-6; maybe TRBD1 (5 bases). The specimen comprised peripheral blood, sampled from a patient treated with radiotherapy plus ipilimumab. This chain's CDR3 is CASSAGNNSPLHF. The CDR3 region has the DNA TGTGCCAGCAGTGCAGGGAACAATTCACCCCTCCACTTT.